This is a list of T cell receptor beta chains from one sample in a study of cytomegalovirus exposure and HLA in healthy donors. Profiling relied on immunoSEQ multiplex PCR, and the TCRdb table lists in-frame clones only, not all of them. The sample totals some 110,000 clones; its top ten clones hold 2.5% to 3%. Input material: PBMCs. Receptors originate from a young man in good health and CMV-seronegative. Both conserved end residues are part of each CDR3. A D gene is named only where the DNA matches it firmly. The size of a clone is reported for some rows only, either as once, few or many, or as a class for expanded clones.

J | size | length | D | V | CDR3 | DNA
TRBJ2-7 | . | 14 | TRBD1 | TRBV30 | CAWSHGTGKDEQYF | TGTGCCTGGAGTCACGGGACAGGGAAGGACGAGCAGTACTTC
TRBJ1-2 | . | 18 | TRBD1 | TRBV5-1 | CASSLAGTADLGYAGYTF | TGCGCCAGCAGCTTGGCGGGGACAGCCGATCTCGGATATGCGGGCTACACCTTC
TRBJ1-4 | . | 17 | . | TRBV4-1 | CASSQRTIQGKNEKLFF | TGCGCCAGCAGCCAACGAACTATTCAGGGGAAAAATGAAAAACTGTTTTTT
TRBJ1-3 | . | 15 | TRBD1 | TRBV19 | CASSPGTGEGNTIYF | TGTGCCAGTAGTCCCGGAACAGGGGAAGGAAACACCATATATTTT
TRBJ1-2 | . | 13 | . | TRBV6-5 | CASNEVRGDGYTF | TGTGCCAGCAATGAGGTTAGGGGTGATGGCTACACCTTC
TRBJ1-1 | . | 13 | . | TRBV28 | CASSLSRRVEAFF | TGTGCCAGCAGTTTGTCTCGGAGGGTTGAAGCTTTCTTT
TRBJ1-2 | large | 13 | . | TRBV14 | CASSRTVNYGYTF | TGTGCCAGCAGCCGGACAGTTAACTATGGCTACACCTTC
TRBJ1-4 | . | 15 | . | TRBV19 | CASSIEVSRSEKLFF | TGTGCCAGTAGTATAGAGGTCAGTCGCTCGGAAAAACTGTTTTTT
TRBJ2-7 | . | 13 | TRBD1 | TRBV5-5 | CASSPTGYSEQYF | TGTGCCAGCAGCCCGACAGGGTACTCCGAGCAGTACTTC
TRBJ2-4 | . | 20 | . | TRBV5-5 | CASSLDTGLLQLIAKNIQYF | TGTGCCAGCAGCTTGGACACGGGACTCCTTCAACTGATAGCCAAAAACATTCAGTACTTC
TRBJ2-2 | . | 16 | TRBD1 | TRBV28 | CASSTPRDREAGELFF | TGTGCCAGCAGCACCCCCCGGGACAGGGAGGCCGGGGAGCTGTTTTTT
TRBJ2-3 | . | 20 | . | TRBV28 | CASSPLPGKAEGGGTDTQYF | TGTGCCAGCAGCCCTCTTCCTGGCAAAGCGGAGGGGGGGGGCACAGATACGCAGTATTTT
TRBJ1-3 | . | 19 | TRBD1 | TRBV11-2 | CASSSDRERAFNSGNTIYF | TGTGCCAGCAGCTCTGACAGGGAGAGGGCATTCAACTCTGGAAACACCATATATTTT
TRBJ2-7 | . | 16 | . | TRBV28 | CASSSPLEDFDYEQYF | TGTGCCAGCAGCTCCCCGTTAGAGGACTTCGACTACGAGCAGTACTTC
TRBJ2-1 | . | 16 | . | TRBV6-5 | CASSYWNLLTGNEQFF | TGTGCCAGCAGTTACTGGAACTTACTAACGGGCAATGAGCAGTTCTTC
TRBJ2-3 | . | 16 | TRBD1 | TRBV7-9 | CASSGPRTGVTDTQYF | TGTGCCAGCAGCGGCCCGAGGACAGGGGTCACAGATACGCAGTATTTT
TRBJ1-2 | . | 16 | TRBD1 | TRBV7-2 | CASSRQGAVSNYGYTF | TGTGCCAGCAGCAGGCAGGGGGCAGTCTCTAACTATGGCTACACCTTC
TRBJ2-5 | . | 12 | . | TRBV21-1 | CPSGRACETQYF | TGTCCGAGCGGGAGGGCCTGTGAGACCCAGTACTTC
TRBJ1-1 | . | 13 | . | TRBV7-2 | CASSLMGEVEAFF | TGTGCCAGCAGCTTAATGGGGGAGGTCGAAGCTTTCTTT
TRBJ2-3 | . | 12 | . | TRBV2 | CASMIGGDTQYF | TGTGCCAGCATGATAGGGGGAGATACGCAGTATTTT
TRBJ2-7 | . | 16 | . | TRBV18 | CASSPLAEETSYEQYF | TGTGCCAGCTCACCACTAGCGGAAGAGACCTCCTACGAGCAGTACTTC
TRBJ2-1 | . | 11 | . | TRBV6-5 | CASSYGGEQFF | TGTGCCAGCAGTTACGGCGGAGAGCAGTTCTTC
TRBJ1-1 | . | 15 | . | TRBV2 | CASIPGGELGTEAFF | TGTGCCAGCATCCCCGGGGGAGAGTTAGGCACTGAAGCTTTCTTT
TRBJ1-6 | . | 14 | . | TRBV6-4 | CASRLTEEDSPLHF | TGTGCCAGCCGACTTACGGAGGAGGATTCACCCCTCCACTTT
TRBJ2-3 | . | 19 | TRBD2 | TRBV4-1 | CASSHPGLAGSRGADTQYF | TGCGCCAGCAGCCATCCGGGGCTAGCGGGATCACGGGGTGCAGATACGCAGTATTTT
TRBJ2-3 | . | 17 | TRBD2 | TRBV7-2 | CASSPLLAGEGTDTQYF | TGTGCCAGCAGCCCTTTACTAGCGGGAGAGGGGACAGATACGCAGTATTTT
TRBJ1-1 | . | 11 | . | TRBV20-1 | CSATGDSEAFF | TGCAGTGCTACGGGAGATTCTGAAGCTTTCTTT
TRBJ2-1 | . | 15 | TRBD1 | TRBV5-1 | CASTKDGTAYNEQFF | TGCGCCAGCACCAAAGACGGGACAGCCTACAATGAGCAGTTCTTC
TRBJ2-3 | . | 17 | TRBD2 | TRBV27 | CASIPSGASGLGDTQYF | TGTGCCAGCATCCCCAGTGGGGCTAGCGGACTGGGAGATACGCAGTATTTT
TRBJ2-7 | . | 16 | TRBD2 | TRBV7-2 | CASSSTSGTSSYEQYF | TGTGCCAGCAGCTCGACTAGCGGGACCTCATCCTACGAGCAGTACTTC
TRBJ2-7 | . | 15 | TRBD2 | TRBV18 | CASSPGLAGGGEQYF | TGTGCCAGCTCACCGGGACTAGCGGGAGGAGGCGAGCAGTACTTC
TRBJ2-2 | . | 16 | TRBD2 | TRBV9 | CASSGLAGEDTGELFF | TGTGCCAGCAGCGGACTAGCGGGAGAGGACACCGGGGAGCTGTTTTTT
TRBJ2-7 | . | 15 | . | TRBV7-8 | CASSPQEGRAYEQYF | TGTGCCAGCAGCCCTCAGGAGGGAAGGGCCTACGAGCAGTACTTC
TRBJ2-5 | . | 14 | TRBD2 | TRBV28 | CASSRLAGMETQYF | TGTGCCAGCAGCCGACTAGCTGGTATGGAGACCCAGTACTTC
TRBJ1-5 | . | 20 | . | TRBV19 | CASSIDPRGPAFVSNQPQHF | TGTGCCAGTAGTATAGATCCCCGAGGGCCCGCCTTCGTTAGCAATCAGCCCCAGCATTTT
TRBJ2-7 | . | 13 | TRBD2 | TRBV29-1 | CSVRTSGSCEQYF | TGCAGCGTCCGGACTAGCGGGAGCTGCGAGCAGTACTTC
TRBJ2-3 | . | 15 | TRBD1 | TRBV7-3 | CASSSTGGRADTQYF | TGTGCCAGCAGCTCGACAGGGGGCAGGGCAGATACGCAGTATTTT
TRBJ2-7 | . | 14 | . | TRBV10-3 | CAISVGGSTYEQYF | TGTGCCATCAGTGTTGGGGGGAGCACCTACGAGCAGTACTTC
TRBJ2-7 | . | 15 | TRBD2 | TRBV5-1 | CASSLAGTRSYEQYF | TGCGCCAGCAGCTTGGCCGGGACTAGGTCCTACGAGCAGTACTTC
TRBJ1-1 | . | 12 | . | TRBV19 | CASGGLNTEAFF | TGTGCCAGCGGAGGGTTGAACACTGAAGCTTTCTTT
TRBJ1-1 | . | 18 | . | TRBV5-3 | CARSLLRPRGGRVFGAFF | TGTGCCAGAAGCCTCCTTAGACCCCGGGGGGGCCGGGTGTTCGGCGCTTTCTTT
TRBJ2-2 | . | 19 | TRBD2 | TRBV7-3 | CASSLNPPSGRANTGELFF | TGTGCCAGCAGCTTAAATCCCCCTAGCGGGAGGGCGAACACCGGGGAGCTGTTTTTT
TRBJ2-3 | . | 15 | TRBD2 | TRBV7-2 | CASSLGLATTDTQYF | TGTGCCAGCAGCTTAGGACTAGCGACCACAGATACGCAGTATTTT
TRBJ1-1 | . | 12 | TRBD1 | TRBV30 | CAWGDRNTEAFF | TGTGCCTGGGGGGACAGGAACACTGAAGCTTTCTTT
TRBJ2-7 | . | 15 | TRBD1 | TRBV29-1 | CSVVSGTGFMYEQYF | TGCAGCGTTGTGTCCGGGACAGGGTTTATGTACGAGCAGTACTTC
TRBJ2-2 | . | 15 | TRBD1 | TRBV2 | CASTNGQGNTGELFF | TGTGCCAGCACTAACGGACAGGGGAACACCGGGGAGCTGTTTTTT
TRBJ2-7 | . | 14 | TRBD1 | TRBV19 | CASSMGTGFFEQYF | TGTGCCAGTAGTATGGGGACAGGGTTTTTCGAGCAGTACTTC
TRBJ2-4 | . | 11 | . | TRBV25-1 | CASSEYDIQYF | TGTGCCAGCAGTGAATACGACATTCAGTACTTC
TRBJ2-1 | . | 15 | TRBD2 | TRBV6-1 | CASSATSGIYNEQFF | TGTGCCAGCAGTGCCACTAGCGGCATTTACAATGAGCAGTTCTTC
TRBJ2-3 | . | 15 | TRBD1 | TRBV5-6 | CASSLRQGAGDTQYF | TGTGCCAGCAGCTTAAGACAGGGGGCCGGAGATACGCAGTATTTT
TRBJ2-1 | . | 14 | . | TRBV11-2 | CASSLDRTTNEQFF | TGTGCCAGCAGCTTAGATCGGACTACCAATGAGCAGTTCTTC
TRBJ2-7 | . | 14 | . | TRBV6-1 | CASSEDKGDYEQYF | TGTGCCAGCAGTGAAGACAAGGGAGACTACGAGCAGTACTTC
TRBJ2-7 | . | 18 | TRBD2 | TRBV4-3 | CASSQDRWTWTSDYEQYF | TGCGCCAGCAGCCAAGACAGGTGGACCTGGACTAGCGACTACGAGCAGTACTTC
TRBJ2-1 | . | 16 | TRBD2 | TRBV13 | CASSFASGAPGNEQFF | TGTGCCAGCAGCTTCGCTAGCGGGGCCCCTGGGAATGAGCAGTTCTTC
TRBJ2-1 | . | 16 | TRBD2 | TRBV2 | CAGFLAGGIVYNEQFF | TGTGCCGGGTTTCTAGCGGGAGGGATTGTATACAATGAGCAGTTCTTC